This record covers a single T cell receptor beta chain. The CDR3 loop spans 15 amino acids. Trimming removed 0 bases from V and 0 bases from J; junction bases left unmatched: 0. From germline, CDR1 is SGHVS and CDR2 FQNEAQ. Libraries were prepared by immunoSEQ multiplex PCR; TCRdb keeps only in-frame clonotypes and omits some of them. The table lists roughly 150,000 clones, around 90% of them singletons, with around 5% in the top ten. This specimen belongs to a study of blood T cell repertoires in COVID-19. Study-level information: The analysed material was cDNA or gDNA that came from T cells, B-cell-depleted T cells, or PBMCs.

The clonotype originates from a man between 18 and 35 years old with COVID-19, enrolled during active disease. V is TRBV7-8 and J is TRBJ1-1, with 8 bases aligning to TRBD1. Input material: peripheral blood. In nucleotides, the CDR3 is TGTGCCAGCAGCTTAGCACAGGGGGTGAACACTGAAGCTTTCTTT. It encodes CASSLAQGVNTEAFF.